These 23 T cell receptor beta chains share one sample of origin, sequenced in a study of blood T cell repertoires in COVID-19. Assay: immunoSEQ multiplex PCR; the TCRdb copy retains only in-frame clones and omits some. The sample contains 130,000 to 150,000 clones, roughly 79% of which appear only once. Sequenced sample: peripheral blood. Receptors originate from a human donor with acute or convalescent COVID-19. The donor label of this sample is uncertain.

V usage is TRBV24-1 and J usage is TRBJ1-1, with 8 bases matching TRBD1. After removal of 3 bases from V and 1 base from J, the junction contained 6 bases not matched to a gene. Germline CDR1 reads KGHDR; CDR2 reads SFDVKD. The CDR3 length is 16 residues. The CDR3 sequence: CATSDPRTGQNTEAFF. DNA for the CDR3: TGTGCCACCAGTGATCCCCGGACAGGGCAGAACACTGAAGCTTTCTTT.

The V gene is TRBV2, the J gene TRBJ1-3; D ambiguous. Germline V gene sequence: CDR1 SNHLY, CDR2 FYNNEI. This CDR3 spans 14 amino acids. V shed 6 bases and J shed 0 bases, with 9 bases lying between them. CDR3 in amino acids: CASRTDHSGNTIYF. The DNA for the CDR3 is TGTGCCAGCAGGACTGATCACTCTGGAAACACCATATATTTT. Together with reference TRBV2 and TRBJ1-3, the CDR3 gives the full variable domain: EPEVTQTPSHQVTQMGQEVILRCVPISNHLYFYWYRQILGQKVEFLVSFYNNEISEKSEIFDDQFSVERPDGSNFTLKIRSTKLEDSAMYFCASRTDHSGNTIYFGEGSWLTVV.

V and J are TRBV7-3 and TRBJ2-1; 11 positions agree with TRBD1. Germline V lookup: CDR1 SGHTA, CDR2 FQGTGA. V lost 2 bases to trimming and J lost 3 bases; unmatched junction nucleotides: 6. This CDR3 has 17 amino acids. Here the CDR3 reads CASSLGSDRGLYNEQFF. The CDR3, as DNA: TGTGCCAGCAGCTTAGGATCGGACAGGGGGCTCTACAATGAGCAGTTCTTC.

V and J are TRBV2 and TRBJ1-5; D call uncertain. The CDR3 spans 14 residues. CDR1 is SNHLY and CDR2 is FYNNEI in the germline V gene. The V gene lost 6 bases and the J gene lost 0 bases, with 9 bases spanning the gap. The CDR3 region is CASRLSLSNQPQHF. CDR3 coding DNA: TGTGCCAGCAGATTGAGCCTTAGCAATCAGCCCCAGCATTTT.

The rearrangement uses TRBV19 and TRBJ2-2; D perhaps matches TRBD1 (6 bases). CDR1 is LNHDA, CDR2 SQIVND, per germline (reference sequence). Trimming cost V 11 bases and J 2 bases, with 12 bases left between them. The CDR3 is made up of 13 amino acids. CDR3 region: CAGSGHNTGELFF. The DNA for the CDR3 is TGTGCCGGGTCGGGACACAACACCGGGGAGCTGTTTTTT.

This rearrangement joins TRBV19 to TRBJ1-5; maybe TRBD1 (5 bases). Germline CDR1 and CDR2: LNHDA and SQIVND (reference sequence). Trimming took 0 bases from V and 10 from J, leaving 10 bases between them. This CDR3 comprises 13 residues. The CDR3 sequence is CASSIDNGHPQHF. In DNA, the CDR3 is TGTGCCAGTAGTATAGATAACGGACACCCCCAGCATTTT.

DNA of the CDR3: TGTGCCAGCAGTGAGGGGGGGCCCGGTGACACCATATATTTT. Its protein is CASSEGGPGDTIYF. The gene calls are TRBV6-4 and TRBJ1-3, with D possibly TRBD1 on 6 matching bases. With 3 bases removed from V and 8 bases from J, the gap between germline ends came to 14 bases. The germline CDR1 and CDR2 sequences are MRHNA and SNTAGT. The CDR3 spans 14 residues.

CDR3: CASSELNGYQPQHF. For the CDR3, the DNA is TGTGCCAGCAGTGAACTAAACGGTTATCAGCCCCAGCATTTT. The V gene is TRBV6-1, the J gene TRBJ1-5; D is uncertain. The CDR3 is made up of 14 amino acids. Trimming pared 2 bases from V and 5 bases from J, leaving 10 bases between. The germline V gene has CDR1 MNHNS and CDR2 SASEGT.

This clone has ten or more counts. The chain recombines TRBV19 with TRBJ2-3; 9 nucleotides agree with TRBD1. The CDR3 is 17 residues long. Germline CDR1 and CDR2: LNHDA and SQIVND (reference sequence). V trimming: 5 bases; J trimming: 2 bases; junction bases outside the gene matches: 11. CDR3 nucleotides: TGTGCCAGTAGTGCCGCCCCGGGACAGGGTTTCACAGATACGCAGTATTTT. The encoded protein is CASSAAPGQGFTDTQYF. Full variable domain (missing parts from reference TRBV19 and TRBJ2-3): DGGITQSPKYLFRKEGQNVTLSCEQNLNHDAMYWYRQDPGQGLRLIYYSQIVNDFQKGDIAEGYSVSREKKESFPLTVTSAQKNPTAFYLCASSAAPGQGFTDTQYFGPGTRLTVL.

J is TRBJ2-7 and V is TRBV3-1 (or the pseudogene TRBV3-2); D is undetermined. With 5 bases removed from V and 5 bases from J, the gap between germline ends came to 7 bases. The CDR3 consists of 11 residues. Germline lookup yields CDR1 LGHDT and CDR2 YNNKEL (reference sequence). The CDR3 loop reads CASSAVNEQYF. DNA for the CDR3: TGTGCCAGCAGCGCAGTGAACGAGCAGTACTTC.

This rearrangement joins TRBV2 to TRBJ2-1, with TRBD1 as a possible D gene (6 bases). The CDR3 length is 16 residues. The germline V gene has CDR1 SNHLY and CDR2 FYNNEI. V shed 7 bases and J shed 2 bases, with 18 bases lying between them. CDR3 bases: TGTGCCAGCAAGGGCCCCCGGGACAACCCCTACAATGAGCAGTTCTTC. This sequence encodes CASKGPRDNPYNEQFF. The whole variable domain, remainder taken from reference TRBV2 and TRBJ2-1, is EPEVTQTPSHQVTQMGQEVILRCVPISNHLYFYWYRQILGQKVEFLVSFYNNEISEKSEIFDDQFSVERPDGSNFTLKIRSTKLEDSAMYFCASKGPRDNPYNEQFFGPGTRLTVL.

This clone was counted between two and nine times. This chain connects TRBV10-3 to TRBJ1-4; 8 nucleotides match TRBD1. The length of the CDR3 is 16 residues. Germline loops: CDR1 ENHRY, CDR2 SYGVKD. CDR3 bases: TGTGCAACCAAGGGGGGGCAGGGGGCGTCTAATGAAAAACTGTTTTTT. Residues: CATKGGQGASNEKLFF.

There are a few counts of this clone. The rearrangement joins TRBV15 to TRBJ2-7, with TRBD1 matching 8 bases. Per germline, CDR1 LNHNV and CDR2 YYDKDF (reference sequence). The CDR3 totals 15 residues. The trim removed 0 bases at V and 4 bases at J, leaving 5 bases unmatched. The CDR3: CATSRDGRGPYEQYF. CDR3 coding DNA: TGTGCCACCAGCAGAGATGGCAGGGGGCCGTACGAGCAGTACTTC.

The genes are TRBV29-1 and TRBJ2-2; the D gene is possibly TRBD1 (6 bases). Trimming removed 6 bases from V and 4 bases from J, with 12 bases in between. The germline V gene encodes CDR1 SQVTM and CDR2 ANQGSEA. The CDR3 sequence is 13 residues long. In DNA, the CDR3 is TGCAGCGTCGGGACAATGGGCACCGGGGAGCTGTTTTTT. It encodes CSVGTMGTGELFF.

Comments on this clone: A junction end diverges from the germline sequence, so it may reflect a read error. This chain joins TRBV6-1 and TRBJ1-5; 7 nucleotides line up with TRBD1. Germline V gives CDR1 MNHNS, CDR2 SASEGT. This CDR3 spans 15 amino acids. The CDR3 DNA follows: TGTGCCAGCAGCGAAGGCGTACAGGGGTGGCAGCCCCAGCATTTT. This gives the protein CASSEGVQGWQPQHF.

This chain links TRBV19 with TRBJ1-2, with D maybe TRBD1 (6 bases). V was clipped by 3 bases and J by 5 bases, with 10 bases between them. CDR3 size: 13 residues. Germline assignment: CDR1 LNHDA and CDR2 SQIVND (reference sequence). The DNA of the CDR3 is TGTGCCAGTAGTATCCGGACAGCATATGGCTACACCTTC. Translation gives CASSIRTAYGYTF.

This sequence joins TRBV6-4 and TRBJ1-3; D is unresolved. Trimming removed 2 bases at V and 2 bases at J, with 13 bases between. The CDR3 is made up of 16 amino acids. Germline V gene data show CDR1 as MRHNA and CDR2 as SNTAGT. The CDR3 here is CASSDQASAPGNTIYF. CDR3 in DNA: TGTGCCAGCAGTGACCAGGCTTCCGCCCCTGGAAACACCATATATTTT.

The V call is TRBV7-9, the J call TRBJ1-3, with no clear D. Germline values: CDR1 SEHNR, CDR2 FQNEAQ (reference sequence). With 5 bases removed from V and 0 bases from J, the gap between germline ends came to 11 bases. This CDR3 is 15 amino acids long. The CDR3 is CASSPRGSSGNTIYF. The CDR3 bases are TGTGCCAGCAGCCCCCGAGGGAGCTCTGGAAACACCATATATTTT. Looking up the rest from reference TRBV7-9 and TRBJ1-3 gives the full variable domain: DTGVSQNPRHKITKRGQNVTFRCDPISEHNRLYWYRQTLGQGPEFLTYFQNEAQLEKSRLLSDRFSAERPKGSFSTLEIQRTEQGDSAMYLCASSPRGSSGNTIYFGEGSWLTVV.

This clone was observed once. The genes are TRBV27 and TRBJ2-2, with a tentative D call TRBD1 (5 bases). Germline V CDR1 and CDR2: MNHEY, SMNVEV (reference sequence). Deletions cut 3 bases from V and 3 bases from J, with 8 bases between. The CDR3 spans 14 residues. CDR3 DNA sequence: TGTGCCAGCAGTTTGGGGCCGTACACCGGGGAGCTGTTTTTT. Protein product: CASSLGPYTGELFF.

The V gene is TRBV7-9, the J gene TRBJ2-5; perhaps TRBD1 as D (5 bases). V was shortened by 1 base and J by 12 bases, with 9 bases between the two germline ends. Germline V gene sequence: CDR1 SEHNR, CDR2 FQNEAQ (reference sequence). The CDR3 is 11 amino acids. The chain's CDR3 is CASSLGQQEYF. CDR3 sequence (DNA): TGTGCCAGCAGCTTAGGACAGCAGGAGTACTTC.

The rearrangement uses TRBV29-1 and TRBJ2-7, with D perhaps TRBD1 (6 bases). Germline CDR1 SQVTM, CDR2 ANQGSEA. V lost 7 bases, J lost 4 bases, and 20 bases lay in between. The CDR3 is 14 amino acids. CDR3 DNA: TGCAGCGCCCTCTCAGGGGACGGTAGATACGAGCAGTACTTC. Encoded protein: CSALSGDGRYEQYF.

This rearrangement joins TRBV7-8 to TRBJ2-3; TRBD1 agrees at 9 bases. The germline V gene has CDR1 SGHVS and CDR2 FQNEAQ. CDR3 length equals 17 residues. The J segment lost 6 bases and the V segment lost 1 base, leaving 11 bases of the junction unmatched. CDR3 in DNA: TGTGCCAGCAGCTTAGGGATGGGACAGGGTGTCAGGGATACGCAGTATTTT. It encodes CASSLGMGQGVRDTQYF.

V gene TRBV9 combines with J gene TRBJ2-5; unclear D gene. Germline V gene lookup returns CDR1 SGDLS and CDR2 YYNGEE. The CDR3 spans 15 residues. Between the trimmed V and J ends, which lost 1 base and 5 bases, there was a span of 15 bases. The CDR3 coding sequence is TGTGCCAGCAGCGTAAGTGACCGAGAAGCGGAGACCCAGTACTTC. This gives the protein CASSVSDREAETQYF.